What follows are 28 T cell receptor beta chains derived from one specimen sequenced in a study of control samples from healthy donors and cancer patients. TCRdb's table, derived via immunoSEQ multiplex PCR, lists solely in-frame clones and lacks some. The sample shows fewer than 200,000 clones, approximately 92% of them seen only once. The sequenced sample was blood. These receptors all stem from a man aged 25 to 40 in good health.

This clone occurred once. V usage is TRBV30 and J usage is TRBJ1-4; D may be TRBD1 (6 bases). Trimming cost V 0 bases and J 1 base, with 9 bases left between them. Per the germline V gene, CDR1 is GTSNPN and CDR2 is SVGIG (reference sequence). This CDR3 has 15 residues. The CDR3 reads CAWSVRGGTNEKLFF. For the CDR3, the DNA is TGTGCCTGGAGTGTGAGGGGGGGAACTAATGAAAAACTGTTTTTT.

The chain uses TRBV4-1 and TRBJ2-7, with D perhaps matching TRBD1 (6 bases). V lost 2 bases to trimming and J lost 5 bases, with 22 bases between them. CDR3 length: 17 amino acids. Germline V gene lookup returns CDR1 MGHRA and CDR2 YSYEKL. The CDR3 sequence: CASSQSLGTLFGDEQYF. The CDR3 DNA follows: TGCGCCAGCAGCCAAAGCTTGGGGACACTCTTCGGGGACGAGCAGTACTTC.

The genes are TRBV5-4 and TRBJ2-6; D is ambiguous. V dropped 0 bases and J dropped 4 bases, with 8 bases sitting between them. The germline V gene has CDR1 SGHNT and CDR2 YYREEE (reference sequence). The length of the CDR3 is 15 residues. The CDR3, as DNA: TGTGCCAGCAGCTTGGAAGGTGGCGGGGCCAACGTCCTGACTTTC. This sequence encodes CASSLEGGGANVLTF.

The rearrangement uses TRBV18 and TRBJ2-7; 8 bases agree with TRBD2. V was pared by 1 base and J by 8 bases, with 16 bases of the junction left unmatched. The germline V gene encodes CDR1 KGHSH and CDR2 LQKENI. The CDR3 length is 17 residues. The CDR3 loop is CASSPRGSRAGDRKQYF. CDR3 coding DNA: TGTGCCAGCTCACCACGGGGATCTCGAGCGGGAGATCGGAAGCAGTACTTC.

V is TRBV6-1 and J is TRBJ1-1; 7 nucleotides agree with TRBD1. Germline CDR1 is MNHNS and CDR2 is SASEGT. The CDR3 length is 14 residues. V trimming: 2 bases; J trimming: 5 bases; junction bases outside the gene matches: 5. DNA of the CDR3: TGTGCCAGCAGTGAAAGGCAGGGGGGGACTGAAGCTTTCTTT. It yields the protein CASSERQGGTEAFF.

J is TRBJ2-2 and V is TRBV3-1 (or the pseudogene TRBV3-2), with 12 bases aligning to TRBD2. CDR3 length: 16 amino acids. Unmatched junction bases numbered 6, after V lost 4 bases and J lost 6 bases. Germline loops: CDR1 LGHDT, CDR2 YNNKEL (reference sequence). CDR3 in amino acids: CASSPTSGRFSGELFF. Written as DNA, the CDR3 is TGTGCCAGCAGCCCTACTAGCGGGAGGTTTTCCGGGGAGCTGTTTTTT.

V and J are TRBV5-1 and TRBJ2-7; TRBD1 matches at 8 bases. The CDR3 consists of 14 residues. Germline V gene lookup returns CDR1 SGHRS and CDR2 YFSETQ. J lost 3 bases, V lost 3 bases, and 5 bases had no gene match. Written as DNA, the CDR3 is TGCGCCAGCAGCTCAGGACAGGGCATCTACGAGCAGTACTTC. Translation gives CASSSGQGIYEQYF.

Only a few counts were recorded for this clone. This chain joins TRBV5-4 and TRBJ2-2, with TRBD1 matching 8 bases. V gave up 4 bases and J gave up 0 bases; unmatched junction bases: 5. This CDR3 has 16 residues. Per germline, CDR1 SGHNT and CDR2 YYREEE (reference sequence). The CDR3 DNA sequence: TGTGCCAGCAGCCGCCCAGGGGGCGCGAACACCGGGGAGCTGTTTTTT. Its translation is CASSRPGGANTGELFF.

The V gene is TRBV6-6, the J gene TRBJ1-6; possible D gene TRBD1, 5 bases. Germline CDR1 reads MNHNY; CDR2 reads SVGAGI (reference sequence). Trimming removed 2 bases from V and 0 bases from J, with 5 bases in between. There are 15 residues in the CDR3. The CDR3 DNA sequence: TGTGCCAGCAGTTACGGGGGCTCCTATAATTCACCCCTCCACTTT. Translated: CASSYGGSYNSPLHF.

The chain employs TRBV27 and TRBJ1-1; TRBD1 matches 7 bases. Unmatched junction bases numbered 11, after V lost 8 bases and J lost 5 bases. This CDR3 has 14 amino acids. The V gene's germline CDR1 is MNHEY and CDR2 SMNVEV (reference sequence). The CDR3 DNA sequence: TGTGCCAGCCGGCCGATTACAGGGGTAACTGAAGCTTTCTTT. Translated: CASRPITGVTEAFF.

This clone is a singleton in its sample. The rearrangement links TRBV27 to TRBJ2-5, with D perhaps TRBD2 (5 bases). The CDR3 length is 15 residues. Germline assignment: CDR1 MNHEY and CDR2 SMNVEV (reference sequence). With 8 bases removed from V and 2 bases from J, the gap between germline ends came to 18 bases. The CDR3 nucleotides read TGTGCCAGCCGAATCAGGACTGGGAATCAAGAGACCCAGTACTTC. It yields the protein CASRIRTGNQETQYF.

In the case of this clone: A read error may produce the germline difference seen at one junction end. The chain uses TRBV25-1 and TRBJ1-1; D is undetermined. The germline V gene has CDR1 MGHDK and CDR2 SYGVNS. The CDR3 spans 13 residues. The CDR3 DNA reads TGTGTCAGCAGTGTAGGCCCGCCCCCTGAAGCTTTCTTT. This encodes CVSSVGPPPEAFF.

The CDR3 DNA reads TGTGCCAGCAGTTTAAGGGGTTCGGAGACCCAGTACTTC. This sequence encodes CASSLRGSETQYF. The rearrangement joins TRBV12-3 or TRBV12-4 to TRBJ2-5; D may be TRBD1 (5 bases). The CDR3 runs to 13 residues. Trimming removed 2 bases at V and 5 bases at J, with 9 bases between.

V and J are TRBV27 and TRBJ1-1; D is possibly TRBD1 (5 bases). The CDR3 covers 13 residues. V was shortened by 9 bases and J by 1 base, with 12 bases between the two germline ends. Germline V gene data show CDR1 as MNHEY and CDR2 as SMNVEV (reference sequence). CDR3 coding DNA: TGTGCCAGTTCCCGGGGCAGGAACACTGAAGCTTTCTTT. This codes for CASSRGRNTEAFF.

J is TRBJ2-3 and V is TRBV29-1, with TRBD1 matching over 8 bases. Germline V gives CDR1 SQVTM, CDR2 ANQGSEA. Trimming cost V 4 bases and J 5 bases; bases outside gene matches: 5. This CDR3 has 13 residues. The CDR3: CSVARGREDTQYF. The CDR3 DNA reads TGCAGCGTTGCCAGGGGGCGTGAAGATACGCAGTATTTT.

The J gene is TRBJ1-5, the V gene TRBV15, with 7 positions matching TRBD1. CDR3 length: 15 amino acids. The V gene end was trimmed by 0 bases and the J gene end by 1 base; junction bases not matched to a gene: 0. CDR1 and CDR2 from the germline V gene are LNHNV and YYDKDF (reference sequence). CDR3 residues: CATSREQGSNQPQHF. The CDR3 DNA reads TGTGCCACCAGCAGAGAACAGGGGAGCAATCAGCCCCAGCATTTT.

J is TRBJ1-6 and V is TRBV7-2; D is perhaps TRBD1 (5 bases). The CDR3 is made up of 15 amino acids. The germline V gene has CDR1 SGHTA and CDR2 FQGNSA. Between the trimmed V and J ends, which lost 1 base and 5 bases, there was a span of 9 bases. CDR3 loop: CASSLVPGDNSPLHF. The CDR3 DNA follows: TGTGCCAGCAGCTTAGTTCCGGGGGATAATTCACCCCTCCACTTT.

The gene calls are TRBV2 and TRBJ2-7; TRBD2 might be the D (6 bases). Trimming removed 7 bases at V and 6 bases at J, with 28 bases between. The CDR3 spans 17 residues. Germline assignment: CDR1 SNHLY and CDR2 FYNNEI. Written as DNA, the CDR3 is TGTGCCAGCACCCCAATACGACTCCGGGACTCAGCCTCCGAGCAGTACTTC. Protein: CASTPIRLRDSASEQYF.

This chain links TRBV9 with TRBJ1-1, with TRBD1 identical over 9 bases. The germline gives CDR1 SGDLS, CDR2 YYNGEE. J lost 7 bases, V lost 2 bases, and 15 bases had no gene match. CDR3 length: 17 residues. DNA of the CDR3: TGTGCCAGCAGCGTTTCGCCCTTGGGACAGGGAGGAATTGAAGCTTTCTTT. Translation gives CASSVSPLGQGGIEAFF.

This clone was counted a single time. The V call is TRBV19, the J call TRBJ2-1; D is possibly TRBD2 (6 bases). Germline V lookup: CDR1 LNHDA, CDR2 SQIVND (reference sequence). The CDR3 extends over 14 amino acids. V was shortened by 7 bases and J by 3 bases, with 13 bases between the two germline ends. The chain's CDR3 is CASNWRGNYNEQFF. CDR3 DNA sequence: TGTGCCAGTAATTGGCGGGGAAACTACAATGAGCAGTTCTTC.

The chain carries TRBV12-5 and TRBJ1-2; 7 bases are shared with TRBD1. V shed 6 bases and J 6 bases; nucleotides not matched to a gene: 10. This CDR3 is 14 amino acids long. In germline, CDR1 is LGHNT, CDR2 FRNRAP. The chain's CDR3 is CASGPRQGRDGYTF. CDR3 DNA sequence: TGTGCTAGTGGCCCAAGACAGGGCCGGGATGGCTACACCTTC.

The rearrangement links TRBV5-1 to TRBJ2-7; 8 nucleotides line up with TRBD1. V gave up 4 bases and J gave up 3 bases; unmatched junction bases: 12. The CDR3 has 16 residues. Germline V gene sequence: CDR1 SGHRS, CDR2 YFSETQ. CDR3 protein: CASSLRGQVGFYEQYF. CDR3 nucleotides: TGCGCCAGCAGCCTACGGGGACAGGTTGGGTTCTACGAGCAGTACTTC.

This clone was observed once. The chain joins TRBV28 to TRBJ1-1; D is possibly TRBD1 (6 bases). Germline V lookup: CDR1 MDHEN, CDR2 SYDVKM. This CDR3 is built from 13 residues. V lost 2 bases to trimming and J lost 9 bases, with 13 bases between them. Here the CDR3 DNA reads TGTGCCAGCAGTTTAGGGGACATTGCCAAAGCTTTCTTT. It codes for CASSLGDIAKAFF.

J is TRBJ1-3 and V is TRBV28; TRBD1 agrees at 7 bases. There are 14 residues in the CDR3. V lost 10 bases to trimming and J lost 3 bases; unmatched junction nucleotides: 9. Germline lookup yields CDR1 MDHEN and CDR2 SYDVKM. The CDR3 region is CATRGGQVGNTIYF. The CDR3 region has the DNA TGTGCCACTCGCGGAGGACAGGTTGGAAACACCATATATTTT.

This clone has a single count. The V call is TRBV18, the J call TRBJ2-7; possibly TRBD1 for D (6 bases). Germline CDR1 and CDR2: KGHSH and LQKENI. CDR3 length equals 14 residues. Trimming pared 1 base from V and 0 bases from J, leaving 7 bases between. The CDR3, as DNA: TGTGCCAGCTCACCACGAGGGGGCTCCTACGAGCAGTACTTC. Encoded protein: CASSPRGGSYEQYF.

The chain is built from TRBV28 and TRBJ1-5, with 8 positions matching TRBD1. CDR3 length equals 15 residues. CDR1 is MDHEN, CDR2 SYDVKM, per germline. The V segment lost 8 bases and the J segment 2 bases; nucleotides outside the gene matches: 8. CDR3 residues: CASLPSTGGNQPQHF. DNA of the CDR3: TGTGCCAGCCTCCCCTCGACAGGGGGCAATCAGCCCCAGCATTTT. Full variable domain (remainder filled in from reference TRBV28 and TRBJ1-5): DVKVTQSSRYLVKRTGEKVFLECVQDMDHENMFWYRQDPGLGLRLIYFSYDVKMKEKGDIPEGYSVSREKKERFSLILESASTNQTSMYLCASLPSTGGNQPQHFGDGTRLSIL.

This chain uses TRBV7-2 with TRBJ1-2; D is possibly TRBD1 (5 bases). In germline, CDR1 is SGHTA, CDR2 FQGNSA. V shed 4 bases and J shed 2 bases, with 8 bases lying between them. The CDR3 is made up of 13 amino acids. The DNA for the CDR3 is TGTGCCAGCAGCTCTTCAGGGAACTATGGCTACACCTTC. Translating it yields CASSSSGNYGYTF.

The rearrangement uses TRBV4-1 and TRBJ2-7; TRBD1 or TRBD2 may be the D gene (5 bases each). The CDR3 has 16 residues. Per germline, CDR1 MGHRA and CDR2 YSYEKL. V was clipped by 0 bases and J by 3 bases, with 15 bases between them. The CDR3 DNA reads TGCGCCAGCAGCCAAGATTCGGGGCAGGGATACTACGAGCAGTACTTC. This encodes CASSQDSGQGYYEQYF.